The 3 T cell receptor beta chains in this list originate from one sample, sequenced in a study of blood T cell repertoires in COVID-19. Sequenced by immunoSEQ multiplex PCR; TCRdb stores in-frame clones only, minus some. Of roughly 260,000 clones in the sample, more than 85% are singletons; the top ten hold 2.5% to 3%. Sequencing was performed on peripheral blood. These receptors came from a person under 35 with COVID-19, enrolled during active disease.

This sequence joins TRBV11-2 and TRBJ2-3; 12 bases fit TRBD2. Germline V gene data show CDR1 as SGHAT and CDR2 as FQNNGV. The CDR3 covers 15 residues. Germline trimming cut 5 bases from V and 3 bases from J; bases unmatched to any gene: 3. In DNA form, the CDR3 reads TGTGCCAGCAGCCCGGGACTAGCGGGTACAGATACGCAGTATTTT. This sequence encodes CASSPGLAGTDTQYF.

The CDR3 reads CASSEAGLAGKGWQFF. The CDR3 nucleotides read TGTGCCAGCAGTGAAGCGGGACTAGCGGGGAAGGGGTGGCAGTTCTTC. The chain combines TRBV2 with TRBJ2-1; 13 bases are a match to TRBD2. Germline V gene lookup returns CDR1 SNHLY and CDR2 FYNNEI. This CDR3 has 16 residues. V was pared by 0 bases and J by 12 bases, with 8 bases of the junction left unmatched. The full variable domain, rest sourced from reference TRBV2 and TRBJ2-1, is EPEVTQTPSHQVTQMGQEVILRCVPISNHLYFYWYRQILGQKVEFLVSFYNNEISEKSEIFDDQFSVERPDGSNFTLKIRSTKLEDSAMYFCASSEAGLAGKGWQFFGPGTRLTVL.

This chain joins TRBV19 and TRBJ2-5; no definite D call. The V gene lost 5 bases and the J gene lost 5 bases, with 15 bases spanning the gap. CDR1 LNHDA and CDR2 SQIVND come from the germline V gene (reference sequence). CDR3 length: 14 residues. This CDR3 reads CASSSWAQAETQYF. CDR3 DNA: TGTGCCAGTAGTTCGTGGGCGCAGGCGGAGACCCAGTACTTC.